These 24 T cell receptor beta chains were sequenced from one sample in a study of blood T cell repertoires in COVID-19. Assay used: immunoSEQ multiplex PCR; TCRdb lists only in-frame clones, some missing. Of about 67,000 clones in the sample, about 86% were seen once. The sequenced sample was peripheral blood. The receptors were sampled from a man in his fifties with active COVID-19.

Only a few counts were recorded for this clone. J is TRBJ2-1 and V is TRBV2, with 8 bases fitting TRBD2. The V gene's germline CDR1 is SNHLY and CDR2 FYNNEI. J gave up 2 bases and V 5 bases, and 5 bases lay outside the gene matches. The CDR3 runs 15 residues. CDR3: CASSPLAEAYNEQFF. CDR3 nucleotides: TGTGCCAGCAGTCCACTAGCGGAGGCCTACAATGAGCAGTTCTTC.

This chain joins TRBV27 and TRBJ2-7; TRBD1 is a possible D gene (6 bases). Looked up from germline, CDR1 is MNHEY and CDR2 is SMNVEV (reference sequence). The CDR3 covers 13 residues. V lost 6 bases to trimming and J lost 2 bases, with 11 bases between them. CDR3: CASRRGIPYEQYF. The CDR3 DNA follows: TGTGCCAGCAGGAGGGGGATACCCTACGAGCAGTACTTC.

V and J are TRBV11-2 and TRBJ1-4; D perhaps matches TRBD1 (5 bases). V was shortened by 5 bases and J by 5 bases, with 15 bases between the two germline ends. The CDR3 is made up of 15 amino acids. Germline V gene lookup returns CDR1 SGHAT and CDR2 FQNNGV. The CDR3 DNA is TGTGCCAGCAGCCGGGGGGGAACCCAGAATGAAAAACTGTTTTTT. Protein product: CASSRGGTQNEKLFF.

CDR3 sequence: CASSFGTGNDYEQYF. Here the CDR3 DNA reads TGTGCCAGCAGCTTCGGGACAGGGAACGACTACGAGCAGTACTTC. V is TRBV11-2 and J is TRBJ2-7; 9 positions match TRBD1. The ends lost 3 bases at V and 3 bases at J; junction bases unmatched: 6. CDR3 length: 15 amino acids. Germline-derived CDR1 and CDR2 are SGHAT and FQNNGV.

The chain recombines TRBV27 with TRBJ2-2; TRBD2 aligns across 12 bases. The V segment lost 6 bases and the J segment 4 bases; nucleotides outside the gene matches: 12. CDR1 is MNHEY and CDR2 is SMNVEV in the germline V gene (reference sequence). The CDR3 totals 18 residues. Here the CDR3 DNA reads TGTGCCAGCAGGACCGTCCTTGCTAGCGGGAGGGTCACCGGGGAGCTGTTTTTT. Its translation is CASRTVLASGRVTGELFF.

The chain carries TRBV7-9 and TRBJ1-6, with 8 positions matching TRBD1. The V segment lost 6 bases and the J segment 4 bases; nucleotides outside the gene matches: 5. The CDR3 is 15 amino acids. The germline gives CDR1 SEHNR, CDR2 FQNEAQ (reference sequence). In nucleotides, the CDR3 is TGTGCCAGCAGACCGGACAGGGTGTATAATTCACCCCTCCACTTT. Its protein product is CASRPDRVYNSPLHF.

Written as DNA, the CDR3 is TGCAGTGCTAGTAGCGGGAGGGCCCGAGAGACCCAGTACTTC. Its translation is CSASSGRARETQYF. The rearrangement joins TRBV20-1 to TRBJ2-5; TRBD2 matches 11 bases. Trimming removed 3 bases from V and 4 bases from J; junction bases left unmatched: 4. The V gene's germline CDR1 is DFQATT and CDR2 SNEGSKA (reference sequence). The CDR3 runs to 14 residues.

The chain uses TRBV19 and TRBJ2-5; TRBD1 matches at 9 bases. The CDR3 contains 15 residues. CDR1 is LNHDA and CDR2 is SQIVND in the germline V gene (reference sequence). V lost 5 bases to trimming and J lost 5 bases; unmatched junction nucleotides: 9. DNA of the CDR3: TGTGCCAGTAGTGTAAAACAGGGGGCAGGCGAGACCCAGTACTTC. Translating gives CASSVKQGAGETQYF.

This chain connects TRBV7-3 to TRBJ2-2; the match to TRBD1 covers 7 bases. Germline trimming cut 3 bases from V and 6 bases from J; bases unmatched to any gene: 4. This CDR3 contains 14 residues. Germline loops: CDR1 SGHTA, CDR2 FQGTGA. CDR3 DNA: TGTGCCAGCAGCTTCAGGGGGATACCCGGGGAGCTGTTTTTT. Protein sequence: CASSFRGIPGELFF.

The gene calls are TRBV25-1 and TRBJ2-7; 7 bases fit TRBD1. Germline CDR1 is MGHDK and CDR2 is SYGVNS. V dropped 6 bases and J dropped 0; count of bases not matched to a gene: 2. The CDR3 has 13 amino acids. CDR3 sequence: CASSRDSSYEQYF. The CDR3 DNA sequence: TGTGCCAGCAGCCGGGACAGCTCCTACGAGCAGTACTTC.

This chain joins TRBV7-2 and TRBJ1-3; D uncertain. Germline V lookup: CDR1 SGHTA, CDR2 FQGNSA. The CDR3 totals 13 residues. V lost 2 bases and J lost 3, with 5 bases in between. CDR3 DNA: TGTGCCAGCAGCTTAAATCGTGGAAACACCATATATTTT. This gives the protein CASSLNRGNTIYF.

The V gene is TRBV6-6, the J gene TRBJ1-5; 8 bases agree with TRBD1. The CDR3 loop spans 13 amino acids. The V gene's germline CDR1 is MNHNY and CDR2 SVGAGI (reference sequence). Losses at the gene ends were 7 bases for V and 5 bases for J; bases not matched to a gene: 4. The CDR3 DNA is TGTGCCAGCAACGACAGGGGCGATCAGCCCCAGCATTTT. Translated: CASNDRGDQPQHF.

The CDR3: CASSIGTGGDNRNIQYF. The CDR3 DNA follows: TGTGCCAGTAGTATAGGGACAGGGGGTGACAACCGAAACATTCAGTACTTC. J is TRBJ2-4 and V is TRBV19, with 10 bases lining up with TRBD1. Per germline, CDR1 LNHDA and CDR2 SQIVND (reference sequence). V trimming: 1 base; J trimming: 6 bases; junction bases outside the gene matches: 9. This CDR3 contains 17 residues. The full variable domain, rest sourced from reference TRBV19 and TRBJ2-4, is DGGITQSPKYLFRKEGQNVTLSCEQNLNHDAMYWYRQDPGQGLRLIYYSQIVNDFQKGDIAEGYSVSREKKESFPLTVTSAQKNPTAFYLCASSIGTGGDNRNIQYFGAGTRLSVL.

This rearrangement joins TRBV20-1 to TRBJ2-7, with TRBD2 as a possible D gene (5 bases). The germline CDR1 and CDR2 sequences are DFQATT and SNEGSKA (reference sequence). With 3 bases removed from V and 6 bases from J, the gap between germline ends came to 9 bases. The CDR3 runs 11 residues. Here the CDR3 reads CSARGGLEQYF. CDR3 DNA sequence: TGCAGTGCTAGGGGCGGGCTCGAGCAGTACTTC.

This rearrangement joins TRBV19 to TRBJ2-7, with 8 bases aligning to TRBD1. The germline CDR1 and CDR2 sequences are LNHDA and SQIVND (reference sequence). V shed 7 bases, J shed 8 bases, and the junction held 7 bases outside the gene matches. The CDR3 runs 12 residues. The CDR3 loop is CASNDRGEKQYF. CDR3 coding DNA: TGTGCCAGTAACGACAGGGGCGAGAAGCAGTACTTC.

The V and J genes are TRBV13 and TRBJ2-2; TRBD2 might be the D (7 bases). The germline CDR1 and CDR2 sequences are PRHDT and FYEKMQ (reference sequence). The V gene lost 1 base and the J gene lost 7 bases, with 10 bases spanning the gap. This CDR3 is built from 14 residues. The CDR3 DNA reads TGTGCCAGCAGCTTAGCGGGGGGCGTCGGGGAGCTGTTTTTT. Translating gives CASSLAGGVGELFF. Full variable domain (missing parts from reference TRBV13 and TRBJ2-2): AAGVIQSPRHLIKEKRETATLKCYPIPRHDTVYWYQQGPGQDPQFLISFYEKMQSDKGSIPDRFSAQQFSDYHSELNMSSLELGDSALYFCASSLAGGVGELFFGEGSRLTVL.

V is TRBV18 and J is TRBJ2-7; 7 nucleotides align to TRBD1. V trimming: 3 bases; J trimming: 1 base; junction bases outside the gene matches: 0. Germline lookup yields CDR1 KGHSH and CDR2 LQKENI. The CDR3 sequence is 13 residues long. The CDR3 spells CASSPGQSYEQYF. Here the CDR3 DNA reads TGTGCCAGCTCACCGGGACAGTCCTACGAGCAGTACTTC.

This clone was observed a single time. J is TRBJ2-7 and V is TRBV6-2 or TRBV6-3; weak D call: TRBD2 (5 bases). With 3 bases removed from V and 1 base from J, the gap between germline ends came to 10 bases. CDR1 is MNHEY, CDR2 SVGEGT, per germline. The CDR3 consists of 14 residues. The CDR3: CASSYFGESYEQYF. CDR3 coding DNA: TGTGCCAGCAGTTATTTCGGGGAATCCTACGAGCAGTACTTC.

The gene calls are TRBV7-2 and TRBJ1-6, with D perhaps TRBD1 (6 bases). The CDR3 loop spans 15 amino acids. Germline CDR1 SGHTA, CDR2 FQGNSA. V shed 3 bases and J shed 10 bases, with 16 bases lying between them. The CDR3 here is CASSFPPGRGSPLHF. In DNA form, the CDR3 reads TGTGCCAGCAGCTTTCCCCCAGGCAGGGGCTCACCCCTCCACTTT.

CDR3 nucleotide sequence: TGTGCCAGCACCCGACAGGGGGGGTTAAATGAGCAGTTCTTC. Translation: CASTRQGGLNEQFF. V usage is TRBV5-4 and J usage is TRBJ2-1; 9 bases agree with TRBD1. Germline CDR1 SGHNT, CDR2 YYREEE (reference sequence). The CDR3 contains 14 residues. V dropped 6 bases and J dropped 7; count of bases not matched to a gene: 8.

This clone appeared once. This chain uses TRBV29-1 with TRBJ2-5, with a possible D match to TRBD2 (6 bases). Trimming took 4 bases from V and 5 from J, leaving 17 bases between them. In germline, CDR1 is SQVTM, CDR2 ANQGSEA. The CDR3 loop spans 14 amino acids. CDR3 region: CSVGWAGREETQYF. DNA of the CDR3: TGCAGCGTTGGGTGGGCCGGACGGGAGGAGACCCAGTACTTC.

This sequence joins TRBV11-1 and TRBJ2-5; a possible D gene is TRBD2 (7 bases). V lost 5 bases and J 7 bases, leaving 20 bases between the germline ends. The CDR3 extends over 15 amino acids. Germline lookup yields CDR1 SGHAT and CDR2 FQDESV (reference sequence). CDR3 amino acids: CASSQDPRGGGTQYF. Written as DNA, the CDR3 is TGTGCCAGCAGCCAAGATCCCAGGGGCGGGGGGACCCAGTACTTC.

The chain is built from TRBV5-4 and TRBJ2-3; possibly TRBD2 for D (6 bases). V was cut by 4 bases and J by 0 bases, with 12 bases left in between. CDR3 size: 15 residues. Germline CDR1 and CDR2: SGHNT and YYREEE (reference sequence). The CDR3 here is CASSLTGTSTDTQYF. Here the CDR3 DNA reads TGTGCCAGCAGCCTTACCGGGACTAGCACAGATACGCAGTATTTT.

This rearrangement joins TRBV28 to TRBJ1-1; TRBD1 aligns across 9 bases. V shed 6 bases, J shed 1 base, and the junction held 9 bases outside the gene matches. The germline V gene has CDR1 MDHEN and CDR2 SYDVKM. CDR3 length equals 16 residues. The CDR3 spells CASRDGQGQWNTEAFF. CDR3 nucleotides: TGTGCCAGCAGGGATGGACAGGGGCAATGGAACACTGAAGCTTTCTTT.